These 22 T cell receptor beta chains originate from one sample sequenced in a study of human T cells and chemical hapten exposure (dated by TCRdb to about 2021). The sample's treatment or condition, from its label and the paper: therapeutic diphenylcyclopropenone sensitization with weekly scalp DPC. During library preparation, unique molecular identifiers were attached to individual cDNA molecules so that TCRs could be counted in a quantitative, reproducible way. Clones were called with MiXCR by TCRdb after fastp trimmed the public reads at Q25, and only in-frame beta chains were retained. All rows with the same CDR3 protein become a single entry with the most common DNA and genes. Within this sample are just over 2,500 distinct CDR3 sequences, with 40% to 55% of them counted one time only. The ten largest account for roughly 9.7% of the sample. The material sequenced was whole blood, taken before DPC sensitization or 2, 6, or about 24 weeks after (not recorded which). Source of these receptors: an adult with alopecia areata. Some clones in this sample may be carry-over from other donors' samples. This table probably holds off-target reads from a library built for another chain.

The V call is TRBV5-4, the J call TRBJ2-3, with 15 bases fitting TRBD2. Germline lookup yields CDR1 SGHNT and CDR2 YYREEE (reference sequence). J gave up 3 bases and V 4 bases, and 12 bases lay outside the gene matches. The CDR3 consists of 19 residues. CDR3 in amino acids: CASSPPGLAGGSSTDTQYF. The CDR3 bases are TGTGCCAGCAGCCCCCCGGGACTAGCGGGAGGTAGTTCGACAGATACGCAGTATTTT.

The rearrangement uses TRBV3-1 and TRBJ2-2; 7 bases match TRBD2. The CDR3 runs to 15 residues. The V gene end was trimmed by 5 bases and the J gene end by 6 bases; junction bases not matched to a gene: 9. Germline assignment: CDR1 LGHDT and CDR2 YNNKEL (reference sequence). Written as DNA, the CDR3 is TGTGCCAGCAGCGCGGGACTAACCAAACCCGGGGAGCTGTTTTTT. Encoded protein: CASSAGLTKPGELFF.

There are a few counts of this clonotype. The chain employs TRBV29-1 and TRBJ2-7; 7 nucleotides align to TRBD1. The CDR3 covers 13 residues. CDR1 SQVTM and CDR2 ANQGSEA come from the germline V gene. The junction had 4 bases not matched to a gene; V was cut back by 4 bases and J by 1 base. The CDR3 region is CSVGGQTSYEQYF. The CDR3 DNA follows: TGCAGCGTTGGGGGACAGACTTCCTACGAGCAGTACTTC.

The genes are TRBV19 and TRBJ2-1; the match to TRBD1 covers 7 bases. This CDR3 comprises 17 residues. CDR1 is LNHDA, CDR2 SQIVND, per germline (reference sequence). V dropped 4 bases and J dropped 4; count of bases not matched to a gene: 13. In nucleotides, the CDR3 is TGTGCCAGTAGTACAGATAACAGGGGAGATCTGTACAATGAGCAGTTCTTC. Residues: CASSTDNRGDLYNEQFF.

The V gene is TRBV5-1, the J gene TRBJ2-5, with TRBD2 matching 7 bases. V was clipped by 3 bases and J by 2 bases; unmatched bases: 4. CDR3 size: 14 residues. CDR1 is SGHRS and CDR2 is YFSETQ in the germline V gene. DNA for the CDR3: TGCGCCAGCAGCTACGCTAGCGGTCAAGAGACCCAGTACTTC. Translation gives CASSYASGQETQYF.

This clonotype occurred a few times. The chain employs TRBV2 and TRBJ2-1; D is ambiguous. The length of the CDR3 is 15 residues. The germline V and J ends were trimmed by 4 bases and 3 bases, with 13 bases remaining between them. The germline V gene encodes CDR1 SNHLY and CDR2 FYNNEI. CDR3 protein: CASSGFAAGYNEQFF. The CDR3 DNA reads as TGTGCCAGCAGTGGATTTGCGGCAGGCTACAATGAGCAGTTCTTC.

This clonotype is a singleton in its sample. J is TRBJ2-3 and V is TRBV29-1; 10 bases agree with TRBD1. This CDR3 has 15 residues. CDR1 is SQVTM and CDR2 is ANQGSEA in the germline V gene. The CDR3 bases are TGCACCGGGACAGGGGACGTCAAGAGCACAGATACGCAGTATTTT. Translated, it gives CTGTGDVKSTDTQYF.

The chain links TRBV18 to TRBJ2-6; D remains ambiguous. CDR3 length: 15 residues. Germline CDR1 reads KGHSH; CDR2 reads LQKENI. V was trimmed by 1 base and J by 0 bases, leaving 4 bases between them. This CDR3 reads CASSPQSSGANVLTF. The CDR3 coding sequence is TGTGCCAGCTCACCACAGAGCTCTGGGGCCAACGTCCTGACTTTC.

This chain connects TRBV2 to TRBJ2-3; tentatively, D is TRBD1 (7 bases). Germline CDR1 is SNHLY and CDR2 is FYNNEI. With 6 bases removed from V and 5 bases from J, the gap between germline ends came to 18 bases. The CDR3 sequence is 15 residues long. The CDR3 coding sequence is TGTGCCAGCAGACTTAGACAGGGAGGAGGAGATACGCAGTATTTT. It codes for CASRLRQGGGDTQYF.

The chain links TRBV5-1 to TRBJ2-6, with D uncertain. V lost 3 bases to trimming and J lost 1 base, with 8 bases between them. The CDR3 runs 15 residues. CDR1 SGHRS and CDR2 YFSETQ come from the germline V gene. CDR3 amino acids: CASSSVTSGANVLTF. The DNA for the CDR3 is TGCGCCAGCAGCTCCGTGACGTCTGGGGCCAACGTCCTGACTTTC. The full variable domain, its missing parts supplied by reference TRBV5-1 and TRBJ2-6, is KAGVTQTPRYLIKTRGQQVTLSCSPISGHRSVSWYQQTPGQGLQFLFEYFSETQRNKGNFPGRFSGRQFSNSRSEMNVSTLELGDSALYLCASSSVTSGANVLTFGAGSRLTVL.

The chain links TRBV4-3 to TRBJ2-1; 8 bases align to TRBD2. Germline V lookup: CDR1 LGHNA, CDR2 YSLEER. The CDR3 runs to 16 residues. With 0 bases clipped from V and 4 bases from J, the junction kept 5 bases outside the gene matches. The CDR3 here is CASSQDSSGGYNEQFF. The CDR3 DNA is TGCGCCAGCAGCCAAGATTCGAGCGGGGGATACAATGAGCAGTTCTTC.

The J gene is TRBJ2-5, the V gene TRBV21-1; no check of the table's D call, TRBD2, against the DNA was made. TRBV21-1 is given as a pseudogene. The CDR3 runs 14 residues. The CDR3 sequence: CASSSRPPEETQYF. The CDR3 DNA reads as TGTGCCAGCAGCAGTAGACCTCCTGAGGAGACCCAGTACTTC.

The V gene is TRBV4-1, the J gene TRBJ2-7; 7 bases match TRBD2. This CDR3 has 15 residues. V shed 3 bases, J shed 1 base, and the junction held 6 bases outside the gene matches. Germline V gene lookup returns CDR1 MGHRA and CDR2 YSYEKL. CDR3 sequence: CASSQRLAESYEQYF. CDR3 nucleotides: TGCGCCAGCAGCCAGCGGCTAGCGGAGTCCTACGAGCAGTACTTC.

The genes are TRBV6-2 or TRBV6-3 and TRBJ2-7; 10 positions agree with TRBD2. Looked up from germline, CDR1 is MNHEY and CDR2 is SVGEGT. The CDR3 loop spans 18 amino acids. J was trimmed by 3 bases and V by 2 bases; bases with no gene match: 13. The DNA of the CDR3 is TGTGCCAGCAGTTACCAGCATCTCTATAGCGGGAGGATCTACGAGCAGTACTTC. Its translation: CASSYQHLYSGRIYEQYF.

The J gene is TRBJ2-1, the V gene TRBV3-1, with 8 bases aligning to TRBD2. In germline, CDR1 is LGHDT, CDR2 YNNKEL (reference sequence). The CDR3 runs 17 residues. J gave up 0 bases and V 0 bases, and 4 bases lay outside the gene matches. CDR3 nucleotides: TGTGCCAGCAGCCAAGACCCGGGAGGGCCCTCCTACAATGAGCAGTTCTTC. It yields the protein CASSQDPGGPSYNEQFF.

The V and J genes are TRBV27 and TRBJ2-7; a possible D gene is TRBD1 (6 bases). The CDR3 runs to 15 residues. Germline CDR1 and CDR2: MNHEY and SMNVEV (reference sequence). V lost 4 bases and J 3 bases, leaving 16 bases between the germline ends. The CDR3: CASSWGRGFYYEQYF. The CDR3 region has the DNA TGTGCCAGCAGTTGGGGCAGGGGCTTCTACTACGAGCAGTACTTC.

The chain employs TRBV2 and TRBJ2-6, with 7 bases that match TRBD1. Losses at the gene ends were 7 bases for V and 0 bases for J; bases not matched to a gene: 3. Germline lookup yields CDR1 SNHLY and CDR2 FYNNEI. CDR3 length equals 15 residues. The CDR3 sequence is CASNRDSSGANVLTF. Written as DNA, the CDR3 is TGTGCCAGCAACAGGGACAGCTCTGGGGCCAACGTCCTGACTTTC.

The chain links TRBV20-1 to TRBJ2-1; D might be TRBD1 (6 bases). Trimming shortened V by 6 bases and J by 3 bases, and 12 bases separated the two germline ends. CDR3 length: 13 amino acids. In germline, CDR1 is DFQATT, CDR2 SNEGSKA (reference sequence). The CDR3 DNA is TGCAGTGCCCTACTGGGACACTACAATGAGCAGTTCTTC. The encoded protein is CSALLGHYNEQFF.

The chain recombines TRBV12-3 or TRBV12-4 with TRBJ2-2; weak D call: TRBD2 (7 bases). The CDR3 is 16 residues long. Deletions cut 7 bases from V and 7 bases from J, with 22 bases between. CDR3 nucleotides: TGTGCCAGCACTATACAGGGTAGCGGGCGTGTCGGGGAGCTGTTTTTT. Translating it yields CASTIQGSGRVGELFF.

The J gene is TRBJ2-4, the V gene TRBV7-2, with 12 bases aligning to TRBD2. J lost 10 bases, V lost 5 bases, and 9 bases had no gene match. This CDR3 is built from 15 residues. Germline CDR1 is SGHTA and CDR2 is FQGNSA. CDR3 nucleotide sequence: TGTGCCAGCAGCCAAATGGGACTAGCGGGTCTGATTCAGTACTTC. As protein: CASSQMGLAGLIQYF.

The rearrangement uses TRBV7-8 and TRBJ2-7; the D gene is possibly TRBD1 (6 bases). The V gene lost 4 bases and the J gene lost 4 bases, with 11 bases spanning the gap. The germline V gene encodes CDR1 SGHVS and CDR2 FQNEAQ. The CDR3 runs to 13 residues. CDR3 nucleotide sequence: TGTGCCAGCAGCTCCGACAGGAGGTACGAGCAGTACTTC. This translates into CASSSDRRYEQYF.

The chain carries TRBV28 and TRBJ2-5; D uncertain. The CDR3 totals 14 residues. The germline V gene has CDR1 MDHEN and CDR2 SYDVKM. The V and J ends lost 4 bases and 5 bases respectively, with 14 bases between them. In nucleotides, the CDR3 is TGTGCCAGCAGTTCCCTGATAGGCCTCGAGACCCAGTACTTC. The encoded protein is CASSSLIGLETQYF.